The source of this T cell receptor (beta chain) is a study of vaccination effects on CD4 cells after COVID-19. Pools of viral peptides were used by the ViraFEST assay to expand antigen-specific CD4+ T cells ahead of sequencing. Isolation of CD4+ T cells took place after approximately 10 days of culture. Each vaccine recipient was nucleocapsid antibody negative and had no prior SARS-CoV-2 infection. Peptides at roughly 9.2 ug/ml and IL-2 at about 9.2 IU/ml were added to a few million PBMC per well. On day 3 and again on day 7, half the medium was replaced with IL-2 medium. Method: immunoSEQ multiplex PCR; TCRdb's copy keeps in-frame clones and lacks some. The data contain about 43,000 clones, roughly four fifths of them singletons. The study, taken as a whole, reports: Whether induced by infection or by vaccine, clones showed marked clonal contraction late after vaccination. Common cold coronavirus cross-reactivity was shown by only 1 of 255 vaccine-induced clones in healthy vaccinees.

Worth noting for this clone: Its specificity is unknown.

This specimen consisted of CD4+ T cells from PBMCs cultured with SARS-CoV-2 spike peptides, obtained before COVID-19 vaccination. The TCR originated in a human donor who received a COVID-19 vaccine.

In DNA form, the CDR3 reads TGTGCCAGCAGCTACCTGGCGGGCGCCGGAGATACGCAGTATTTT. Protein: CASSYLAGAGDTQYF. The gene calls are TRBV7-2 and TRBJ2-3, with D possibly being TRBD2 (5 bases). CDR1 SGHTA and CDR2 FQGNSA come from the germline V gene. The germline V and J ends were trimmed by 4 bases and 5 bases, with 16 bases remaining between them. The CDR3 contains 15 residues.